The source of this T cell receptor (beta chain) is a study of post-analysis software for immune sequencing data. Findings and caveats of the study: About 5 TRBV segments appeared more often in patients than in controls, and TRBV5-6, TRBV5-1 and TRBV20-1 were among these. Normalized Chao1 diversity was significantly lower in multiple sclerosis patients than in controls.

About this clonotype itself: Its antigen is currently unknown.

The CDR3 has 16 residues. Looked up from germline, CDR1 is SGHAT and CDR2 is FQNNGV. Trimming removed 2 bases from V and 4 bases from J, with 17 bases in between. Unique molecular identifiers were built into the TCR beta cDNA libraries. TCRdb fed the PCR reads into MiXCR, producing one record per CDR3 protein. The sample holds approximately 630,000 distinct CDR3 sequences, 59% seen once. This TCR came from a girl aged 2-10 years with multiple sclerosis. The sample taken for sequencing was blood. The V and J genes are TRBV11-2 and TRBJ1-1; D is perhaps TRBD1 (6 bases). The CDR3, as DNA: TGTGCCAGCAGCTTACCTTCGGGGGCGGGAGGCACTGAAGCTTTCTTT. Translating it yields CASSLPSGAGGTEAFF.